Included here is one T cell receptor beta chain sequence, with context. TCRdb reprocessed the PCR reads with MiXCR, giving one entry per CDR3 protein. The repertoire includes roughly 100,000 distinct CDR3 sequences, roughly half of them detected once, and around 12% sits in the top ten. This specimen belongs to a study of CDR3 diversity in severe acne. The V gene's germline CDR1 is WNHNN and CDR2 SYGVQD (reference sequence). The CDR3 is made up of 18 amino acids. Trimming took 4 bases from V and 1 from J; bases not matched to a gene: 7. This chain links TRBV10-1 with TRBJ2-3; TRBD2 aligns across 14 bases. The TCR comes from a male donor with acne. The sample consisted of blood. CDR3 bases: TGCGCCAGCAGTGTCGGACTAGCGGGAGGAGGAGGCACAGATACGCAGTATTTT. Its protein product is CASSVGLAGGGGTDTQYF.